The present TCR beta chain was sequenced within a study of shared clonotypes between healthy human individuals. Findings and caveats of the study: In having few donors, the study represented limited genetic and exposure-history diversity.

This clone was seen more than once but under ten times. The target antigen is unknown. Using immunoSEQ multiplex PCR, the repertoire was profiled, and TCRdb retains in-frame clones only, with some absent. Among around 430,000 clones listed, roughly 77% were seen once. Germline CDR1 reads GTSNPN; CDR2 reads SVGIG (reference sequence). The length of the CDR3 is 11 residues. Trimming pared 2 bases from V and 5 bases from J, leaving 6 bases between. The sample taken for sequencing was PBMCs. This TCR was sampled from a woman aged 40 to 49 in good health. Some clones in this sample may be carry-over from other donors' samples. The rearrangement joins TRBV30 to TRBJ1-1, with D uncertain. The CDR3 coding sequence is TGTGCCTGGAGTTTTGCGACTGAAGCTTTCTTT. Protein sequence: CAWSFATEAFF.